The sequence of this T cell receptor beta chain was determined in a study of cytomegalovirus exposure and HLA in healthy donors. Study results and limitations: Association of a missense DCLRE1C variant with TCR beta V- and J-gene trimming was reported in a later analysis. A later analysis by the authors found several of the most significant clusters apparently linked to common viral pathogens.

Both 60 Vbeta primers and 13 Jbeta primers went into the PCR. Measured with immunoSEQ multiplex PCR; TCRdb has only the in-frame clones, and not every one. The data show 150,000 or so clones, around 77% seen once. Healthy bone marrow donors supplied every sample. Germline CDR1 is MNHEY and CDR2 is SMNVEV (reference sequence). The CDR3 contains 14 residues. V lost 7 bases and J lost 5, with 17 bases in between. With regard to this clone: The antigen is unknown.

The chain combines TRBV27 with TRBJ2-5; TRBD1 might be the D (5 bases). The source is a woman aged 50 to 60 in good health and CMV-seropositive. Sequencing input: PBMCs. CDR3 sequence: CASNSLAKGETQYF. The CDR3 nucleotides read TGTGCCAGCAATTCCTTGGCGAAGGGGGAGACCCAGTACTTC.